The rows below give T cell receptor beta chains drawn from one sample of a study of blood T cell repertoires in COVID-19. The method was immunoSEQ multiplex PCR; TCRdb's version includes in-frame clones alone and lacks a portion of them. The data hold tens of thousands of clones, with 80% to 90% observed a single time. Sequencing was performed on peripheral blood. The receptors shown here come from a man in his forties or fifties with active COVID-19. The CDR3 runs from the conserved cysteine through the conserved F or W. The D gene is left open where the match is weak. Size is omitted from some rows. Given values are once, few, many or a class for expanded clones.

j_call clone_size v_call d_call cdr3_aa cdr3_nt
TRBJ1-4 - TRBV25-1 TRBD1 CASSGQGKTNEKLFF TGTGCCAGCAGTGGACAGGGCAAGACTAATGAAAAACTGTTTTTT
TRBJ1-1 once TRBV6-5 TRBD1 CASSYSGTGEAFF TGTGCCAGCAGTTACTCCGGGACAGGTGAAGCTTTCTTT
TRBJ2-3 - TRBV7-9 - CASSPGRDTDTQYF TGTGCCAGCAGCCCGGGGCGGGACACAGATACGCAGTATTTT
TRBJ1-1 - TRBV7-9 TRBD1 CASSRDTGDAEAFF TGTGCCAGCAGCCGCGATACAGGGGACGCTGAAGCTTTCTTT
TRBJ2-7 - TRBV7-6 TRBD2 CASSRSGSNYEQYF TGTGCCAGCAGTCGCAGCGGGAGTAACTACGAGCAGTACTTC
TRBJ2-2 - TRBV3-1/TRBV3-2 TRBD2 CASSQAGGTGELFF TGTGCCAGCAGCCAGGCGGGGGGCACCGGGGAGCTGTTTTTT
TRBJ2-3 once TRBV24-1 TRBD1 CATSDLSGQGQDTQYF TGTGCCACCAGTGATTTATCTGGACAGGGTCAAGATACGCAGTATTTT
TRBJ1-4 once TRBV4-3 - CASSQDGGADRANEKLFF TGCGCCAGCAGCCAAGATGGGGGGGCCGATAGAGCTAATGAAAAACTGTTTTTT
TRBJ2-5 once TRBV14 - CASSLKGDPETQYF TGTGCCAGCAGTCTTAAGGGGGACCCAGAGACCCAGTACTTC
TRBJ2-7 - TRBV2 TRBD1 CASRARDSNYEQYF TGTGCCAGCAGGGCCCGGGACAGCAACTACGAGCAGTACTTC
TRBJ2-2 once TRBV19 TRBD2 CASTHDSGSGELFF TGTGCCAGTACTCACGATAGCGGGTCCGGGGAGCTGTTTTTT
TRBJ2-7 once TRBV9 TRBD1 CASSVVGTGGEQYF TGTGCCAGCAGCGTAGTAGGGACAGGGGGGGAGCAGTACTTC
TRBJ1-2 - TRBV7-2 - CASSLPALRGFGYTF TGTGCCAGCAGCCTACCTGCCCTCAGGGGTTTTGGCTACACCTTC
TRBJ2-3 - TRBV6-5 TRBD1 CASSPTGTFTDTQYF TGTGCCAGCAGCCCGACAGGGACCTTCACAGATACGCAGTATTTT
TRBJ2-6 once TRBV19 TRBD1 CASRDRTSGANVLTF TGTGCCAGTAGGGACAGGACCTCTGGGGCCAACGTCCTGACTTTC
TRBJ2-3 - TRBV9 - CASSSREGSLTDTQYF TGTGCCAGCAGCTCCCGCGAAGGGAGTTTGACAGATACGCAGTATTTT
TRBJ2-7 - TRBV24-1 TRBD1 CATSDAAGGVPYEQYF TGTGCCACCAGTGATGCCGCAGGGGGCGTACCCTACGAGCAGTACTTC
TRBJ2-3 - TRBV6-4 TRBD1 CASSGGQATDTQYF TGTGCCAGCAGCGGGGGACAGGCCACAGATACGCAGTATTTT
TRBJ1-1 - TRBV18 - CASSPKAPGGVTEAFF TGTGCCAGCTCACCAAAGGCCCCGGGAGGGGTGACTGAAGCTTTCTTT
TRBJ2-3 - TRBV20-1 - CSASLRDTQYF TGCAGTGCTAGCCTTCGGGATACGCAGTATTTT
TRBJ1-6 few TRBV6-5 - CASSYWGRGRASPLHF TGTGCCAGCAGTTACTGGGGTAGAGGGCGCGCTTCACCCCTCCACTTT
TRBJ2-1 - TRBV19 TRBD2 CASTSGGSGNEQFF TGTGCCAGTACTAGCGGGGGGTCGGGCAATGAGCAGTTCTTC
TRBJ2-1 - TRBV5-1 TRBD2 CASSLTSGSYNEQFF TGCGCCAGCAGCCTCACTAGCGGGAGCTACAATGAGCAGTTCTTC
TRBJ1-4 - TRBV5-1 - CASSLVGAEGEKLFF TGCGCCAGCAGCTTGGTGGGGGCGGAAGGTGAAAAACTGTTTTTT
TRBJ2-7 - TRBV3-1/TRBV3-2 - CASSQGDTYEQYF TGTGCCAGCAGCCAAGGAGATACCTACGAGCAGTACTTC
TRBJ1-2 - TRBV6-5 - CASSRDLANYGYTF TGTGCCAGCAGCCGGGATTTAGCTAACTATGGCTACACCTTC
TRBJ2-7 - TRBV6-5 - CASGDKPGVYEQYF TGTGCCAGCGGGGACAAACCTGGGGTCTACGAGCAGTACTTC
TRBJ2-2 - TRBV18 - CASSLSRGDTGELFF TGTGCCAGCTCGCTTAGCAGGGGCGACACCGGGGAGCTGTTTTTT
TRBJ1-4 - TRBV9 TRBD1 CASSPPRQGGYEKLFF TGTGCCAGCAGCCCACCGAGGCAGGGGGGTTATGAAAAACTGTTTTTT
TRBJ1-2 few TRBV3-1/TRBV3-2 TRBD1 CASSQRGGQGYGYTF TGTGCCAGCAGCCAAAGGGGCGGACAGGGTTATGGCTACACCTTC
TRBJ2-3 - TRBV5-4 TRBD1 CASSFPSGGGTDTQYF TGTGCCAGCAGCTTCCCTTCAGGGGGCGGCACAGATACGCAGTATTTT
TRBJ2-1 once TRBV27 - CASSLSGRRGPSSYNEQFF TGTGCCAGCAGTTTGAGTGGGCGGAGGGGGCCCAGCTCCTACAATGAGCAGTTCTTC
TRBJ2-1 - TRBV5-1 TRBD2 CASSPGGSGVSGEQFF TGCGCCAGCAGCCCCGGGGGTAGCGGGGTTTCCGGCGAGCAGTTCTTC
TRBJ2-5 once TRBV6-1 - CASSEAHDGETQYF TGTGCCAGCAGTGAAGCGCACGACGGGGAGACCCAGTACTTC
TRBJ2-4 once TRBV19 - CASTNAGVSGAKNIQYF TGTGCCAGTACCAACGCCGGGGTCAGCGGGGCCAAAAACATTCAGTACTTC
TRBJ2-7 few TRBV7-2 TRBD2 CASSFRGGSDYEQYF TGTGCCAGCAGCTTTCGGGGCGGGAGTGACTACGAGCAGTACTTC
TRBJ2-2 - TRBV20-1 - CSASGESRAYTGELFF TGCAGCGCTAGTGGGGAGTCGCGCGCCTACACCGGGGAGCTGTTTTTT
TRBJ2-1 - TRBV7-9 - CASSLWAGNEQFF TGTGCCAGCAGCTTATGGGCAGGTAATGAGCAGTTCTTC
TRBJ1-2 - TRBV7-2 - CASSLDAVGRFYGYTF TGTGCCAGCAGCTTAGATGCGGTGGGGCGATTTTATGGCTACACCTTC
TRBJ2-5 - TRBV5-6 - CASSLAGAAGETQYF TGTGCCAGCAGCTTGGCAGGAGCGGCGGGAGAGACCCAGTACTTC
TRBJ1-6 - TRBV15 TRBD1 CATSRDSRGLGSPLHF TGTGCCACCAGCAGAGATAGCAGGGGGCTCGGTTCACCCCTCCACTTT
TRBJ2-7 - TRBV5-1 - CASRTGTSGEQYF TGCGCCAGCCGCACAGGAACCAGCGGGGAGCAGTACTTC
TRBJ2-3 - TRBV27 - CASRKDRTTDTQYF TGTGCCAGCAGGAAAGACAGGACCACAGATACGCAGTATTTT
TRBJ1-3 - TRBV7-9 TRBD1 CASSFPTGGDGNTIYF TGTGCCAGCAGCTTTCCTACAGGGGGCGACGGAAACACCATATATTTT
TRBJ2-7 - TRBV10-1 - CASSLDNLGGEQYF TGCGCCAGCAGTTTGGACAATCTGGGAGGCGAGCAGTACTTC
TRBJ2-5 - TRBV11-2 TRBD1 CASSLDQAQGAETQYF TGTGCCAGCAGCTTAGATCAGGCTCAGGGGGCGGAGACCCAGTACTTC
TRBJ2-7 - TRBV5-4 TRBD2 CASSLPGLGSEQYF TGTGCCAGCAGCTTACCGGGACTAGGAAGCGAGCAGTACTTC
TRBJ2-3 - TRBV6-1 TRBD2 CASSENGGATDTQYF TGTGCCAGCAGTGAGAACGGGGGGGCCACAGATACGCAGTATTTT
TRBJ1-1 - TRBV28 TRBD1 CASRSGGAGTEAFF TGTGCCAGCAGATCAGGGGGCGCGGGGACTGAAGCTTTCTTT
TRBJ2-7 many TRBV5-1 TRBD1 CASSRTGTGSHEQYF TGCGCCAGCAGCAGGACCGGGACAGGGTCCCACGAGCAGTACTTC
TRBJ1-2 - TRBV5-1 TRBD1 CASYIQPGTGDGYTF TGCGCCAGCTACATACAGCCTGGGACAGGGGATGGCTACACCTTC
TRBJ2-7 - TRBV18 TRBD1 CASSASGGRDEQYF TGTGCCAGCTCAGCGTCAGGGGGCAGGGACGAGCAGTACTTC
TRBJ1-5 - TRBV4-2 - CASSRRGGEEDQPQHF TGTGCCAGCAGCCGTAGGGGGGGGGAAGAGGATCAGCCCCAGCATTTT
TRBJ2-5 few TRBV9 TRBD2 CASSVGSGRAEETQYF TGTGCCAGCAGCGTAGGGAGCGGGAGAGCCGAAGAGACCCAGTACTTC
TRBJ1-2 few TRBV29-1 - CSVGWGEGGYTF TGCAGCGTTGGTTGGGGGGAGGGTGGCTACACCTTC
TRBJ2-6 - TRBV14 TRBD1 CASSPGQGGSGANVLTF TGTGCCAGCAGCCCGGGACAGGGAGGTTCTGGGGCCAACGTCCTGACTTTC
TRBJ1-6 - TRBV7-8 - CASSLVAGARNSPLHF TGTGCCAGCAGCTTAGTGGCGGGCGCACGGAATTCACCCCTCCACTTT
TRBJ1-5 - TRBV18 - CASSTQGVGNQPQHF TGTGCCAGCTCAACACAGGGAGTTGGTAATCAGCCCCAGCATTTT
TRBJ2-5 - TRBV29-1 - CSVAPGGGGQETQYF TGCAGCGTTGCTCCCGGGGGTGGCGGCCAAGAGACCCAGTACTTC